This TCR beta chain was recorded in a study of CD8+CD57+ T cells in acquired aplastic anemia. Study as a whole: Across the sorted CD4+ and CD8+ cells, DNA amounts averaged roughly 3.5 ug.

Comments on this clonotype: Its antigen is currently unknown.

V was shortened by 9 bases and J by 11 bases, with 29 bases between the two germline ends. This CDR3 has 16 amino acids. Germline assignment: CDR1 SGHTA and CDR2 FQGNSA. Study outcomes and limitations: Found in both controls and patients were around 30 CD8+ CDR3 sequences.

Genomic DNA templated the TCR beta VDJ and CDR3 profiling. TCRdb independently ran MiXCR on the reads; one entry per CDR3 protein. This table holds 200,000 to 300,000 distinct CDR3 sequences, 82% found once. By flow cytometry, patients selected for sequencing had shown an expansion of CD8+CD57+ cells. The enrolled patients all had severe acquired aplastic anemia. The study sampled blood from patients who had received no therapy. The chain couples TRBV7-2 to TRBJ2-1, with D maybe TRBD2 (5 bases). This TCR came from a human donor with aplastic anemia. The sequenced material came from sorted CD4+, CD8+, or CD8+CD57+ T cells (not recorded which) from PBMCs. The CDR3 spells CASSIASGAYYEQQFF. The CDR3 DNA sequence: TGTGCCAGTAGTATAGCGAGCGGAGCCTACTATGAGCAGCAGTTCTTC.